One and the same sample provided the 17 T cell receptor beta chains below, sequenced in a study of blood T cell repertoires in COVID-19 (dated by TCRdb to about 2020). Library preparation was by the immunoSEQ multiplex PCR assay. TCRdb holds this immuneACCESS table with in-frame rearrangements only. Some clones are missing; in checked studies, unresolved V genes explain under half, and the rest has no known cause. This sample has under 450,000 clones in its table, and 83% of those were observed once. Together, the top ten hold about 5.4% of the sample. Sequencing used PBMCs or T cells enriched from blood (not recorded which). These receptor sequences come from a woman between 45 and 60 years old who had recovered from COVID-19.

This chain links TRBV5-1 with TRBJ2-1; 13 positions agree with TRBD2. With 0 bases clipped from V and 3 bases from J, the junction kept 6 bases outside the gene matches. Germline CDR1 reads SGHRS; CDR2 reads YFSETQ. This CDR3 contains 18 residues. CDR3 DNA sequence: TGCGCCAGCAGCTTGGGGACTAGCGGGAGTAGGGGCTACAATGAGCAGTTCTTC. Amino acids: CASSLGTSGSRGYNEQFF.

This rearrangement joins TRBV30 to TRBJ1-3; perhaps TRBD1 as D (5 bases). The CDR3 consists of 14 residues. Germline lookup yields CDR1 GTSNPN and CDR2 SVGIG (reference sequence). The V and J ends lost 2 bases and 1 base respectively, with 9 bases between them. CDR3 amino acids: CAWSLTGSGNTIYF. The CDR3 DNA reads as TGTGCCTGGAGTCTAACAGGATCTGGAAACACCATATATTTT.

The genes are TRBV9 and TRBJ1-5; D is unresolved. Germline loops: CDR1 SGDLS, CDR2 YYNGEE. Between the trimmed V and J ends, which lost 0 bases and 6 bases, there was a span of 10 bases. The CDR3 runs 14 residues. The CDR3 coding sequence is TGTGCCAGCAGCGTAGCCGGGGAGGTTCAGCCCCAGCATTTT. It encodes CASSVAGEVQPQHF.

The gene calls are TRBV5-4 and TRBJ2-1, with TRBD2 matching 7 bases. Germline V gene sequence: CDR1 SGHNT, CDR2 YYREEE (reference sequence). J lost 4 bases, V lost 4 bases, and 8 bases had no gene match. The CDR3 sequence is 15 residues long. This chain's CDR3 is CASSSASGSYNEQFF. In nucleotides, the CDR3 is TGTGCCAGCAGCAGTGCTAGCGGATCTTACAATGAGCAGTTCTTC.

The chain uses TRBV5-6 and TRBJ1-4, with D perhaps TRBD1 (5 bases). The CDR3 runs to 15 residues. The germline CDR1 and CDR2 sequences are SGHDT and YYEEEE. The V and J ends lost 5 bases and 5 bases respectively, with 16 bases between them. CDR3 protein: CASSSKGLRNEKLFF. CDR3 nucleotide sequence: TGTGCCAGCAGTTCTAAGGGGCTTCGAAATGAAAAACTGTTTTTT.

This sequence joins TRBV19 and TRBJ1-2; D may be TRBD1 (5 bases). CDR3 length equals 17 residues. V lost 4 bases, J lost 3 bases, and 21 bases lay in between. In germline, CDR1 is LNHDA, CDR2 SQIVND (reference sequence). In DNA form, the CDR3 reads TGTGCCAGTAGTAAGGCCCAGGGAACGGAGTTTGACTATGGCTACACCTTC. This codes for CASSKAQGTEFDYGYTF.

This rearrangement joins TRBV2 to TRBJ1-2; maybe TRBD1 (6 bases). Trimming took 6 bases from V and 3 from J, leaving 11 bases between them. CDR3 size: 13 residues. CDR1 and CDR2 (germline): SNHLY, FYNNEI. The CDR3 spells CASRAYRDYGYTF. The CDR3 region has the DNA TGTGCCAGCAGAGCCTACAGGGACTATGGCTACACCTTC.

This chain uses TRBV6-5 with TRBJ1-2, with D perhaps TRBD1 (6 bases). Germline loops: CDR1 MNHEY, CDR2 SVGAGI. The CDR3 extends over 15 amino acids. Trimming stripped 0 bases from V and 7 bases from J, with 15 bases between. The CDR3 region is CASSYSADSLGGYTF. The CDR3 bases are TGTGCCAGCAGTTACTCCGCGGACAGCCTGGGTGGCTACACCTTC.

The chain uses TRBV7-2 and TRBJ1-3; unclear D gene. The CDR3 spans 13 residues. V lost 6 bases, J lost 4 bases, and 10 bases lay in between. CDR1 and CDR2 (germline): SGHTA, FQGNSA. The CDR3 sequence is CASSAGMGNTIYF. The CDR3 DNA follows: TGTGCCAGCAGTGCGGGTATGGGAAACACCATATATTTT. The complete variable domain, with remaining parts taken from reference TRBV7-2 and TRBJ1-3, reads GAGVSQSPSNKVTEKGKDVELRCDPISGHTALYWYRQSLGQGLEFLIYFQGNSAPDKSGLPSDRFSAERTGGSVSTLTIQRTQQEDSAVYLCASSAGMGNTIYFGEGSWLTVV.

This chain joins TRBV7-2 and TRBJ1-2, with 7 bases identical to TRBD1. Germline V gives CDR1 SGHTA, CDR2 FQGNSA. V lost 5 bases, J lost 5 bases, and 11 bases stayed unmatched. The CDR3 spans 15 residues. CDR3 loop: CASSPVGGQSYGYTF. In DNA form, the CDR3 reads TGTGCCAGCAGCCCCGTGGGGGGACAGTCGTATGGCTACACCTTC.

The rearrangement uses TRBV7-9 and TRBJ1-1, with no clear D. CDR3 length equals 16 residues. V dropped 4 bases and J dropped 1 base, with 16 bases sitting between them. CDR1 and CDR2 (germline): SEHNR, FQNEAQ (reference sequence). The CDR3, as DNA: TGTGCCAGCAGCTACCTCACAACTACTCCGAACACTGAAGCTTTCTTT. Translation: CASSYLTTTPNTEAFF.

The chain employs TRBV6-5 and TRBJ1-1, with D maybe TRBD1 (6 bases). Trimming removed 4 bases from V and 7 bases from J, with 16 bases in between. The CDR3 extends over 14 amino acids. The V gene's germline CDR1 is MNHEY and CDR2 SVGAGI. CDR3 sequence: CASSFHRQAVEAFF. Here the CDR3 DNA reads TGTGCCAGCAGTTTCCACAGACAGGCAGTTGAAGCTTTCTTT.

The genes are TRBV4-2 and TRBJ2-1; D is uncertain. This CDR3 is 16 amino acids long. Looked up from germline, CDR1 is LGHNA and CDR2 is YNFKEQ. V shed 1 base and J shed 4 bases, with 14 bases lying between them. The CDR3 sequence is CASSQVGRMTYNEQFF. The CDR3 DNA follows: TGTGCCAGCAGCCAAGTAGGCCGCATGACTTACAATGAGCAGTTCTTC.

This chain joins TRBV24-1 and TRBJ1-1; the D is unclear. CDR1 KGHDR and CDR2 SFDVKD come from the germline V gene. The CDR3 covers 14 residues. The V end was cut by 9 bases, the J end by 1 base, with 14 bases between. The DNA for the CDR3 is TGTGCCACCCGACTCGGTGTACCGAACACTGAAGCTTTCTTT. Its translation is CATRLGVPNTEAFF.

This chain links TRBV5-1 with TRBJ2-1, with 7 bases matching TRBD2. The CDR3 is 13 amino acids. In germline, CDR1 is SGHRS, CDR2 YFSETQ. J gave up 15 bases and V 0 bases, and 9 bases lay outside the gene matches. The CDR3 DNA follows: TGCGCCAGCAGCTTGGAGCCGGGAGGAGATCCGTTCTTC. Translated: CASSLEPGGDPFF.

The chain links TRBV6-1 to TRBJ2-7; tentative D call: TRBD2 (5 bases). CDR3 length equals 13 residues. CDR1 is MNHNS and CDR2 is SASEGT in the germline V gene. Trimming pared 2 bases from V and 2 bases from J, leaving 7 bases between. This chain's CDR3 is CASSEQLAYEQYF. For the CDR3, the DNA is TGTGCCAGCAGTGAACAACTAGCCTACGAGCAGTACTTC.

The V and J genes are TRBV7-2 and TRBJ2-7; 11 bases are shared with TRBD2. This CDR3 region has 15 residues. Unmatched junction bases numbered 5, after V lost 5 bases and J lost 2 bases. The germline gives CDR1 SGHTA, CDR2 FQGNSA. For the CDR3, the DNA is TGTGCCAGCAGCGAATTAGCGGGAGGGCCCTACGAGCAGTACTTC. Translation: CASSELAGGPYEQYF.